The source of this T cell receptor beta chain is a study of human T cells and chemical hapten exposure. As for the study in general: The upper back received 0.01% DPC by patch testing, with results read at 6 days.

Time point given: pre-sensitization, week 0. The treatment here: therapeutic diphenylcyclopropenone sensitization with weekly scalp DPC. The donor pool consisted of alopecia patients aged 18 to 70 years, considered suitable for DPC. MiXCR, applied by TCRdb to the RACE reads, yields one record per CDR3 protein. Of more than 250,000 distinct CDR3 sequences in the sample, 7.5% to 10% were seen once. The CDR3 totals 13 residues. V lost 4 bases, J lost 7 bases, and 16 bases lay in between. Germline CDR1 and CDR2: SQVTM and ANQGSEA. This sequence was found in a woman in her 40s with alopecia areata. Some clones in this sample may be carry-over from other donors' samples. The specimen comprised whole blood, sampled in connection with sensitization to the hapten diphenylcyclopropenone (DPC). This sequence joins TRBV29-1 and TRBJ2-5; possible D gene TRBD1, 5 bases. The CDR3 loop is CSVVSGRPWTQYF. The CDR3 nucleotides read TGCAGCGTTGTTTCAGGGCGGCCGTGGACCCAGTACTTC.